This TCR beta chain was sequenced for a study of CD8 T cells in Susac syndrome. CD8+ and CD4+ blood T cells underwent TCR beta sequencing. The CD8+ and CD4+ T cells were negatively isolated, with the TEMRA cells enriched by FACS. RNA in amounts of about 0.5 to 1 ug was reverse transcribed with random hexamers. Amplification of TCR beta CDR3 used immunoSEQ multiplex PCR across 54 Vbeta and 13 Jbeta. TCRdb re-derived calls from the immunoSEQ multiplex PCR reads in MiXCR, one entry per CDR3 protein. The profile covers 200,000 or so distinct CDR3 sequences, with 90% to 96% appearing a single time and approximately 0.088% taken by the ten largest. Trimming shortened V by 2 bases and J by 0 bases, and 11 bases separated the two germline ends. Germline V lookup: CDR1 MNHEY, CDR2 SVGAGI. The CDR3 has 15 residues.

The sample was CD4+ T cells from PBMCs. The TCR originated in a human donor with multiple sclerosis. The rearrangement joins TRBV6-5 to TRBJ2-7; D gene uncertain. The CDR3 region has the DNA TGTGCCAGCAGTTACACTCCTACGGGCTCCTACGAGCAGTACTTC. Translation gives CASSYTPTGSYEQYF.